This entry describes one TCR beta chain. V lost 0 bases and J 3 bases, leaving 9 bases between the germline ends. This CDR3 has 15 residues. Germline lookup yields CDR1 MNHNY and CDR2 SVGAGI (reference sequence). The sample originates from a study of blood T cell repertoires in COVID-19. Sequencing was performed with immunoSEQ multiplex PCR; in TCRdb, only in-frame clones are kept and a portion is missing. In the table there are roughly 410,000 clones, 87% of which are singletons. Source material: peripheral blood. The rearrangement links TRBV6-6 to TRBJ1-5, with D tentatively TRBD1 (5 bases). The TCR originated in a woman aged 55 to 70 with COVID-19, enrolled during active disease. This CDR3 reads CASSYSGGNNQPQHF. DNA for the CDR3: TGTGCCAGCAGTTACTCTGGGGGGAACAATCAGCCCCAGCATTTT.